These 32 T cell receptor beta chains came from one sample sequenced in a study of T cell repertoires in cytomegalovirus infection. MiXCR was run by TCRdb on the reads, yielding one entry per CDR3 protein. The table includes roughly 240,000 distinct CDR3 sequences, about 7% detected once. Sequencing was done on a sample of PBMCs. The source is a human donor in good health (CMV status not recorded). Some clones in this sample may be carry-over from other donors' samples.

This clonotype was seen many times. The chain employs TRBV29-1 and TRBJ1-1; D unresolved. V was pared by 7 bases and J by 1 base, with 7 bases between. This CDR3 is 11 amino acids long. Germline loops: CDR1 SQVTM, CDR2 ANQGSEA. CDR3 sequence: CSGQGNTEAFF. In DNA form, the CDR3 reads TGCAGCGGTCAAGGGAACACTGAAGCTTTCTTT. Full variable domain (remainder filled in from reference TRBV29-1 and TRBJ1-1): SAVISQKPSRDICQRGTSLTIQCQVDSQVTMMFWYRQQPGQSLTLIATANQGSEATYESGFVIDKFPISRPNLTFSTLTVSNMSPEDSSIYLCSGQGNTEAFFGQGTRLTVV.

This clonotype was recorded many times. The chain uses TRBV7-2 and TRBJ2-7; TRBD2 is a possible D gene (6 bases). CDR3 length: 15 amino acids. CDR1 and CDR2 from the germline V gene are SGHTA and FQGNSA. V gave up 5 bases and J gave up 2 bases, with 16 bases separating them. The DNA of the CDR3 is TGTGCCAGCAGCGCCCGAGGAGGGGCAACCTACGAGCAGTACTTC. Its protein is CASSARGGATYEQYF. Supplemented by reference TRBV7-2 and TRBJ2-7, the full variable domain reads GAGVSQSPSNKVTEKGKDVELRCDPISGHTALYWYRQSLGQGLEFLIYFQGNSAPDKSGLPSDRFSAERTGGSVSTLTIQRTQQEDSAVYLCASSARGGATYEQYFGPGTRLTVT.

The CDR3 DNA sequence: TGTGCCAGCAGCCGGACAGGAACTAACTATGGCTACACCTTC. Translation: CASSRTGTNYGYTF. The chain combines TRBV14 with TRBJ1-2, with TRBD1 identical over 7 bases. CDR3 length: 14 amino acids. The V segment lost 4 bases and the J segment 0 bases; nucleotides outside the gene matches: 2. Germline CDR1 reads SGHDN; CDR2 reads FVKESK.

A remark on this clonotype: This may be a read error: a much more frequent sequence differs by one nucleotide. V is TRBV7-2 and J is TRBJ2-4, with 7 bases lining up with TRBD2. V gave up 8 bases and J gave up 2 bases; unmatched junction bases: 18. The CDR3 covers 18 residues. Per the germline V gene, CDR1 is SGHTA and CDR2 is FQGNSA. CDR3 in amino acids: CASGSGGGGGGSKNIQYF. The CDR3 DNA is TGTGCCAGCGGCTCTGGGGGGGGGGGGGGGGGATCCAAAAACATTCAGTACTTC.

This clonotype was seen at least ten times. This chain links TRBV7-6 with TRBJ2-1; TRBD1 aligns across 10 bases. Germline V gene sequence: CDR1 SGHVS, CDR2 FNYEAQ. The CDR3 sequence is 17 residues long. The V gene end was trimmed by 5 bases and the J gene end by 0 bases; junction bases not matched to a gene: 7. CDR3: CASSVGQGLSSYNEQFF. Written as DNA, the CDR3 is TGTGCCAGCAGCGTGGGACAGGGGTTGAGCTCCTACAATGAGCAGTTCTTC.

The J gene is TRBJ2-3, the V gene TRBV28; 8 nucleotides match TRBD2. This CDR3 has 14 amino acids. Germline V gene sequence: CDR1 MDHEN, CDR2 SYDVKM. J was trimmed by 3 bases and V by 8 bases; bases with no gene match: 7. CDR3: CASQVTGGTDTQYF. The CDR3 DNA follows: TGTGCCAGCCAAGTCACGGGGGGGACAGATACGCAGTATTTT.

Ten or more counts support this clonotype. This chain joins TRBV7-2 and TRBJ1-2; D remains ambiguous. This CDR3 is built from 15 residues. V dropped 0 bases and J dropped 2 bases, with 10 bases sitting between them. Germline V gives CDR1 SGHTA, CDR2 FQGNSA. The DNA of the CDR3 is TGTGCCAGCAGCTTAGCGAGGGAGATAAACTATGGCTACACCTTC. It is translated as CASSLAREINYGYTF.

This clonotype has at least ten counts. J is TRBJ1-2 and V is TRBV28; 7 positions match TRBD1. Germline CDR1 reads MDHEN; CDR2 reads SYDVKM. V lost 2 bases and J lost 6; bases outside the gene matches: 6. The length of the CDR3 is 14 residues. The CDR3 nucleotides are TGTGCCAGCAGTTTACTCGACAGGGCGGATGGCTACACCTTC. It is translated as CASSLLDRADGYTF.

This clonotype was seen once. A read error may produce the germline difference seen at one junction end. DNA for the CDR3: TGTGCCAGCAGGACGTCGGGCGGATTGAATACTGAAGCTTTCTTT. It encodes CASRTSGGLNTEAFF. The chain is built from TRBV28 and TRBJ1-1; D is ambiguous. The CDR3 runs to 15 residues. The germline gives CDR1 MDHEN, CDR2 SYDVKM.

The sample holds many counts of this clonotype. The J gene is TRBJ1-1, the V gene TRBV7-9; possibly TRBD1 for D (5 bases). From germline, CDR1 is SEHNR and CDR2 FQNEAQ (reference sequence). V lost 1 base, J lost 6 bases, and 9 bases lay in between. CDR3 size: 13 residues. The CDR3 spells CASSLGGEAEAFF. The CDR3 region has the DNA TGTGCCAGCAGCTTAGGAGGGGAAGCTGAAGCTTTCTTT.

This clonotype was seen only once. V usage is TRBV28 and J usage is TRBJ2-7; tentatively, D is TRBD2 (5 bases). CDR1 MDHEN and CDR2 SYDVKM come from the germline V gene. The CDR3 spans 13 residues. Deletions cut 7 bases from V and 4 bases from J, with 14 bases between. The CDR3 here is CASIQSGRYEQYF. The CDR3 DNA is TGTGCCAGCATACAAAGCGGTAGATACGAGCAGTACTTC.

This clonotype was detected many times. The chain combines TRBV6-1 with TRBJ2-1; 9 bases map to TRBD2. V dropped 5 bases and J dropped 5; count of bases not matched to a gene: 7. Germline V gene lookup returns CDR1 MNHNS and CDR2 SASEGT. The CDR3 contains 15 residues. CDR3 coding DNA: TGTGCCAGCAGTACCTTAGCGGGGGCTAACAATGAGCAGTTCTTC. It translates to CASSTLAGANNEQFF.

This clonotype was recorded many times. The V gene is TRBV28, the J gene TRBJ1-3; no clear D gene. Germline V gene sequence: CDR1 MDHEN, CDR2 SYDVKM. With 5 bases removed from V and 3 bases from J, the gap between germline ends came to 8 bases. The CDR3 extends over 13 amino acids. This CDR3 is CASSDFSGNTIYF. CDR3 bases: TGTGCCAGCAGTGATTTTAGTGGAAACACCATATATTTT.

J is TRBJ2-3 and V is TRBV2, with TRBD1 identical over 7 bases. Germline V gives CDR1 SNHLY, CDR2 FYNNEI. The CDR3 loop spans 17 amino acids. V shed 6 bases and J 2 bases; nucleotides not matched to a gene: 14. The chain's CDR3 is CASSIRIRDRATDTQYF. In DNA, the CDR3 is TGTGCCAGCAGCATCAGAATCCGGGACAGAGCCACAGATACGCAGTATTTT.

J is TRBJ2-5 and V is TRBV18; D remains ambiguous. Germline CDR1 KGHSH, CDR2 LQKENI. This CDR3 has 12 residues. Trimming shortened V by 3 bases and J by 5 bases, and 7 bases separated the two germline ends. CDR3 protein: CASSPSGETQYF. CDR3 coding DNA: TGTGCCAGCTCACCGTCTGGTGAGACCCAGTACTTC.

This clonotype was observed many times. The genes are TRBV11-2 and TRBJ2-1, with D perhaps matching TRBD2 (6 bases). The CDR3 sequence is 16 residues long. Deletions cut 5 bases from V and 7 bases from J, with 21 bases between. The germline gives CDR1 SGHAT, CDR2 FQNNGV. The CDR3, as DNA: TGTGCCAGCAGCGCCCCAACTAGCTCGAGGACAAATGAGCAGTTCTTC. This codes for CASSAPTSSRTNEQFF.

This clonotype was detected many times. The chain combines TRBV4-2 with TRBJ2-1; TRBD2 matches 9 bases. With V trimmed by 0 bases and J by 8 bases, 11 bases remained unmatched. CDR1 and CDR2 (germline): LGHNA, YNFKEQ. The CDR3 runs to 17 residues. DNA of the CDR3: TGTGCCAGCAGCCAAGAGAGCGGGGGGCGAAGTTGGGATGAGCAGTTCTTC. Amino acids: CASSQESGGRSWDEQFF.

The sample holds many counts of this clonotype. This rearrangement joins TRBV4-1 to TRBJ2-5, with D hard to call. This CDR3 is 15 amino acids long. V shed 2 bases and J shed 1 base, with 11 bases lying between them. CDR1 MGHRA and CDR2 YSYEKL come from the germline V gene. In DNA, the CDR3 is TGCGCCAGCAGCCAACTCCTCGGGTTCCAAGAGACCCAGTACTTC. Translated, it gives CASSQLLGFQETQYF.

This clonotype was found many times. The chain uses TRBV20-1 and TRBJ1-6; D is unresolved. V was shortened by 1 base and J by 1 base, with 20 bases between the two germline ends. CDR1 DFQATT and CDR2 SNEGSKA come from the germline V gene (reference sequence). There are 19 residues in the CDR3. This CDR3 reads CSARGPSVSSGSYNSPLHF. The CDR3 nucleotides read TGCAGTGCTAGAGGGCCCTCTGTATCTTCCGGATCCTATAATTCACCCCTCCACTTT.

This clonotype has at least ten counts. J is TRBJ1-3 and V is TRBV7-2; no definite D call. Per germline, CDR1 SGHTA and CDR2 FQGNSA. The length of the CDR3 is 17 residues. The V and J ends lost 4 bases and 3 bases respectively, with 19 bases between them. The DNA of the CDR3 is TGTGCCAGCAGCTCGGTATCGGGGAGTGGAGGTGGAAACACCATATATTTT. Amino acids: CASSSVSGSGGGNTIYF. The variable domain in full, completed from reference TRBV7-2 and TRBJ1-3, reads GAGVSQSPSNKVTEKGKDVELRCDPISGHTALYWYRQSLGQGLEFLIYFQGNSAPDKSGLPSDRFSAERTGGSVSTLTIQRTQQEDSAVYLCASSSVSGSGGGNTIYFGEGSWLTVV.

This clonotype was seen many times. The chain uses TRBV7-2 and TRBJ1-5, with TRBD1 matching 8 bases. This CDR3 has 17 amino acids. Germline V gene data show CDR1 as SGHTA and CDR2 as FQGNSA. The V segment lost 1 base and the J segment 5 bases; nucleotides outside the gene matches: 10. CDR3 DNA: TGTGCCAGCAGCTTAGGGGCAGGGGGCGCAAGGCATCAGCCCCAGCATTTT. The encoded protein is CASSLGAGGARHQPQHF.

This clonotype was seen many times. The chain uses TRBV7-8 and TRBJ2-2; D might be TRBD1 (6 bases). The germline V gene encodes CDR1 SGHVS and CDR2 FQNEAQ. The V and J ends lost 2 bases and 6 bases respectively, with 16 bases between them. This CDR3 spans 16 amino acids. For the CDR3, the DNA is TGTGCCAGCAGCTTAAGGGCCGCAGGGGACGCCGGGGAGCTGTTTTTT. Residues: CASSLRAAGDAGELFF.

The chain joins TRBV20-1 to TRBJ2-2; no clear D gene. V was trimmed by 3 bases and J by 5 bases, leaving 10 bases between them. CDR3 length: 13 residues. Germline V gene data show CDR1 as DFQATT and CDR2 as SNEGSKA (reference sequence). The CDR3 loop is CSASTDATGELFF. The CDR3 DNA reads TGCAGTGCTAGTACGGATGCGACCGGGGAGCTGTTTTTT.

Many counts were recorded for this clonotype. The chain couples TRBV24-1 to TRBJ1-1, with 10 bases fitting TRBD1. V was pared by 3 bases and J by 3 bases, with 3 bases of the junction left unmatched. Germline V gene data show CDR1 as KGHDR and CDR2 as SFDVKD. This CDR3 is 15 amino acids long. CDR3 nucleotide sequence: TGTGCCACCAGTGATCCCGGGACAGGGGACACTGAAGCTTTCTTT. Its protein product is CATSDPGTGDTEAFF.

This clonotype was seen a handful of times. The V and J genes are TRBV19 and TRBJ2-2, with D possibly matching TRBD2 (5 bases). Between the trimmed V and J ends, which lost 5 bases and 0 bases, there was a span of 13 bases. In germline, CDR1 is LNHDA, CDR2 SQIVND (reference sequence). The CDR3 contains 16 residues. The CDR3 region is CASSSTGSSNTGELFF. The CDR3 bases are TGTGCCAGTAGTTCGACGGGGTCCTCGAACACCGGGGAGCTGTTTTTT.

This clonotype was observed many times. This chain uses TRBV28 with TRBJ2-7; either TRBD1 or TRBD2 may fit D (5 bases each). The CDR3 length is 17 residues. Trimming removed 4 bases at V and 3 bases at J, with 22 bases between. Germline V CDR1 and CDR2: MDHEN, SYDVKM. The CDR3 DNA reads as TGTGCCAGCAGTTCCGCTGTAAACTCCGGGACCTTCTACGAGCAGTACTTC. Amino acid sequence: CASSSAVNSGTFYEQYF. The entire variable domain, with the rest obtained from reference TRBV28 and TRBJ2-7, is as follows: DVKVTQSSRYLVKRTGEKVFLECVQDMDHENMFWYRQDPGLGLRLIYFSYDVKMKEKGDIPEGYSVSREKKERFSLILESASTNQTSMYLCASSSAVNSGTFYEQYFGPGTRLTVT.

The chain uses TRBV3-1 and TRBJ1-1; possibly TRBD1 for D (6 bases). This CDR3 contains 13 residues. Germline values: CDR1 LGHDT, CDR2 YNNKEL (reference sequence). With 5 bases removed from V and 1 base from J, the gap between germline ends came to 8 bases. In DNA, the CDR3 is TGTGCCAGCAGCAAGGGACAGAACACTGAAGCTTTCTTT. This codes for CASSKGQNTEAFF.

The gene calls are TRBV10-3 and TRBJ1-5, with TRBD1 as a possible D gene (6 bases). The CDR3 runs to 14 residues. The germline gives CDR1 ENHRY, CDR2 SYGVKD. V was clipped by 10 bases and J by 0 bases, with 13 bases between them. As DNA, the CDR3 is TGTGCCACCACAGGGACATATAGCAATCAGCCCCAGCATTTT. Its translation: CATTGTYSNQPQHF.

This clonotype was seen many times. The CDR3 region has the DNA TGTGCCAGCAGCTTGGGGACAGGGTATTACGAAAAACTGTTTTTT. Its protein product is CASSLGTGYYEKLFF. The chain combines TRBV7-2 with TRBJ1-4; 9 bases are a match to TRBD1. Germline loops: CDR1 SGHTA, CDR2 FQGNSA. The CDR3 extends over 15 amino acids. With V trimmed by 3 bases and J by 8 bases, 7 bases remained unmatched.

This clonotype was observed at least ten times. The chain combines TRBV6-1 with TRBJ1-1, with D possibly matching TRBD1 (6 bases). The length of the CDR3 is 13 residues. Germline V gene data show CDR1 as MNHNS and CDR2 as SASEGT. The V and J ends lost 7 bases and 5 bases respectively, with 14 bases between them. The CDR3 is CASITGWGTEAFF. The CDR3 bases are TGTGCCAGCATCACAGGGTGGGGGACTGAAGCTTTCTTT.

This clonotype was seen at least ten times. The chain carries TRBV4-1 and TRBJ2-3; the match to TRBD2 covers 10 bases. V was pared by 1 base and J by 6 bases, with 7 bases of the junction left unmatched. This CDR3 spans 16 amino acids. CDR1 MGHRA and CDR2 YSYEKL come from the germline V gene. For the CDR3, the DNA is TGCGCCAGCAGCCAAGGGAATAGCGGGGGGCTGGATACGCAGTATTTT. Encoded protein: CASSQGNSGGLDTQYF.

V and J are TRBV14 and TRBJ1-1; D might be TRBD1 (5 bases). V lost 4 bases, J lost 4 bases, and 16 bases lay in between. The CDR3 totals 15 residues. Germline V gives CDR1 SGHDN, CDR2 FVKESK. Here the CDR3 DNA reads TGTGCCAGCAGCCCCCCAGGCAGGGTCTCCACTGAAGCTTTCTTT. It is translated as CASSPPGRVSTEAFF.